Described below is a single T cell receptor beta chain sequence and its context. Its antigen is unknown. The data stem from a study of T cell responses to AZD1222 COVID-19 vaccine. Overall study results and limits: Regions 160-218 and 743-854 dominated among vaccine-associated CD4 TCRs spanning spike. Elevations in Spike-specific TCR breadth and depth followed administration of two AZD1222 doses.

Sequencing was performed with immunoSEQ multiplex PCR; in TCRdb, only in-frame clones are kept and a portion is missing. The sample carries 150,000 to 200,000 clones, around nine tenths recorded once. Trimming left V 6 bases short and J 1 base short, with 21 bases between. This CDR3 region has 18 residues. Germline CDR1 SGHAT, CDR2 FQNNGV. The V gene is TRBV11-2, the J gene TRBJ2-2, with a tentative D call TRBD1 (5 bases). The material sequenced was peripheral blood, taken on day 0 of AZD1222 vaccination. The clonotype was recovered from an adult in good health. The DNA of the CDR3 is TGTGCCAGCAGGCCAACAGGCCCCGCATCGAGGAACACCGGGGAGCTGTTTTTT. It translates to CASRPTGPASRNTGELFF.